Below are 23 T cell receptor beta chains sequenced from a single sample in a study of blood T cell repertoires in COVID-19. Some clones are missing from TCRdb's copy, which holds only in-frame ones; the method was immunoSEQ multiplex PCR. The sample holds around 250,000 clones, around 85% seen once. The specimen sequenced was PBMCs or T cells enriched from blood (not recorded which). The receptor set was obtained from a woman between 45 and 60 years old with acute COVID-19.

This clone showed up just once. The chain employs TRBV7-6 and TRBJ2-3; 10 bases line up with TRBD2. The CDR3 is 17 amino acids. Trimming took 7 bases from V and 1 from J; bases not matched to a gene: 11. Germline-derived CDR1 and CDR2 are SGHVS and FNYEAQ. DNA for the CDR3: TGTGCCAGCACCCCCTCCACTCTAGCGGGGGGCACAGATACGCAGTATTTT. Translation: CASTPSTLAGGTDTQYF.

This chain links TRBV7-9 with TRBJ1-3, with unresolved D. Germline V gives CDR1 SEHNR, CDR2 FQNEAQ (reference sequence). V was shortened by 7 bases and J by 0 bases, with 10 bases between the two germline ends. This CDR3 is 14 amino acids long. For the CDR3, the DNA is TGTGCCAGCACGACGGGTTACTCTGGAAACACCATATATTTT. This encodes CASTTGYSGNTIYF.

This chain connects TRBV10-3 to TRBJ1-2, with D possibly TRBD1 on 5 matching bases. V was cut by 2 bases and J by 8 bases, with 9 bases left in between. CDR1 and CDR2 from the germline V gene are ENHRY and SYGVKD. This CDR3 contains 12 residues. The CDR3 region is CAISEGTAGYTF. The CDR3 DNA reads TGTGCCATCAGTGAGGGGACTGCCGGCTACACCTTC.

This clone has more than one count but fewer than ten. This chain links TRBV5-4 with TRBJ2-7; D might be TRBD1 (9 bases). This CDR3 comprises 16 residues. The V gene's germline CDR1 is SGHNT and CDR2 YYREEE (reference sequence). V lost 3 bases, J lost 4 bases, and 20 bases lay in between. The CDR3 here is CASSSGGTGWVYEQYF. CDR3 sequence (DNA): TGTGCCAGCAGCTCGGGAGGGACAGGGTGGGTTTACGAGCAGTACTTC.

The rearrangement links TRBV2 to TRBJ2-6; 7 bases align to TRBD1. Per germline, CDR1 SNHLY and CDR2 FYNNEI. CDR3 size: 16 residues. With V trimmed by 4 bases and J by 0 bases, 3 bases remained unmatched. The CDR3: CASSVGQISGANVLTF. CDR3 nucleotide sequence: TGTGCCAGCAGTGTGGGACAGATCTCTGGGGCCAACGTCCTGACTTTC.

J is TRBJ1-5 and V is TRBV27; D is possibly TRBD1 (6 bases). The CDR3 consists of 15 residues. Germline V gene data show CDR1 as MNHEY and CDR2 as SMNVEV (reference sequence). The V end lost 6 bases, the J end lost 4 bases, and 16 bases lay between the germline ends. Here the CDR3 DNA reads TGTGCCAGCAGCGTAAGCAGGGGAAGGAATCAGCCCCAGCATTTT. As protein: CASSVSRGRNQPQHF.

This chain joins TRBV30 and TRBJ1-5; 11 bases fit TRBD1. This CDR3 has 15 residues. The germline gives CDR1 GTSNPN, CDR2 SVGIG (reference sequence). Trimming at V came to 1 base and at J to 2 bases, leaving 1 base not matched to a gene. The CDR3 protein is CAWSAGQGGNQPQHF. CDR3 sequence (DNA): TGTGCCTGGAGTGCGGGACAGGGGGGCAATCAGCCCCAGCATTTT. The full variable domain, with the rest looked up from reference TRBV30 and TRBJ1-5, is SQTIHQWPATLVQPVGSPLSLECTVEGTSNPNLYWYRQAAGRGLQLLFYSVGIGQISSEVPQNLSASRPQDRQFILSSKKLLLSDSGFYLCAWSAGQGGNQPQHFGDGTRLSIL.

The chain employs TRBV9 and TRBJ1-4; the match to TRBD1 covers 7 bases. Unmatched junction bases numbered 7, after V lost 4 bases and J lost 4 bases. The CDR3 runs to 15 residues. CDR1 is SGDLS, CDR2 YYNGEE, per germline. CDR3 in amino acids: CASSTRDSLNEKLFF. The DNA of the CDR3 is TGTGCCAGCAGCACGAGGGACAGTCTTAATGAAAAACTGTTTTTT.

The CDR3 region is CASSHRQGLSMNTEAFF. The CDR3 region has the DNA TGTGCCAGCAGTCATCGACAGGGGCTTAGTATGAACACTGAAGCTTTCTTT. This rearrangement joins TRBV7-9 to TRBJ1-1; TRBD1 aligns across 8 bases. This CDR3 region has 17 residues. Unmatched junction bases numbered 12, after V lost 6 bases and J lost 0 bases. Germline values: CDR1 SEHNR, CDR2 FQNEAQ (reference sequence).

This chain links TRBV5-1 with TRBJ2-3, with TRBD1 matching 8 bases. The CDR3 consists of 15 residues. V trimming: 5 bases; J trimming: 0 bases; junction bases outside the gene matches: 5. The germline CDR1 and CDR2 sequences are SGHRS and YFSETQ. CDR3 protein: CASRIWTGSTDTQYF. CDR3 bases: TGCGCCAGCAGGATATGGACAGGGAGCACAGATACGCAGTATTTT.

The chain recombines TRBV19 with TRBJ1-1; TRBD1 might be the D (6 bases). Between the trimmed V and J ends, which lost 7 bases and 4 bases, there was a span of 16 bases. The germline V gene encodes CDR1 LNHDA and CDR2 SQIVND (reference sequence). The CDR3 contains 14 residues. CDR3: CASIEQGISTEAFF. The CDR3 coding sequence is TGTGCCAGTATCGAACAGGGTATTAGCACTGAAGCTTTCTTT.

The gene calls are TRBV25-1 and TRBJ2-1; D remains ambiguous. The germline gives CDR1 MGHDK, CDR2 SYGVNS. The CDR3 sequence is 14 residues long. Trimming removed 1 base at V and 7 bases at J, with 11 bases between. The CDR3 protein is CASSELYSQNEQFF. CDR3 nucleotide sequence: TGTGCCAGCAGTGAATTGTACAGTCAGAATGAGCAGTTCTTC.

This clone was seen just once. This rearrangement joins TRBV2 to TRBJ1-1, with 8 bases identical to TRBD1. Germline-derived CDR1 and CDR2 are SNHLY and FYNNEI. V was pared by 6 bases and J by 5 bases, with 5 bases of the junction left unmatched. The CDR3 has 13 amino acids. The CDR3 reads CASRPTGGTEAFF. CDR3 sequence (DNA): TGTGCCAGCAGACCCACAGGGGGAACTGAAGCTTTCTTT.

The chain carries TRBV19 and TRBJ2-2; 7 bases fit TRBD1. The ends lost 3 bases at V and 5 bases at J; junction bases unmatched: 6. This CDR3 has 15 amino acids. Germline V gene data show CDR1 as LNHDA and CDR2 as SQIVND (reference sequence). For the CDR3, the DNA is TGTGCCAGTAGTATCGAGCCAGGGGGTACCGGGGAGCTGTTTTTT. Its protein product is CASSIEPGGTGELFF.

The chain links TRBV19 to TRBJ1-5; 8 nucleotides agree with TRBD1. CDR3 size: 16 residues. Trimming cost V 1 base and J 6 bases; bases outside gene matches: 8. Germline CDR1 is LNHDA and CDR2 is SQIVND (reference sequence). In nucleotides, the CDR3 is TGTGCCAGTAGTATAGTACGGACAGGGCGAGGTCAGCCCCAGCATTTT. As protein: CASSIVRTGRGQPQHF.

This chain links TRBV2 with TRBJ1-1; D is possibly TRBD1 (5 bases). CDR3 length: 15 amino acids. CDR1 and CDR2 (germline): SNHLY, FYNNEI. V dropped 1 base and J dropped 4 bases, with 13 bases sitting between them. As DNA, the CDR3 is TGTGCCAGCAGTGAAGTGGCAGGGTGGCCCACTGAAGCTTTCTTT. Amino acids: CASSEVAGWPTEAFF.

This chain links TRBV6-5 with TRBJ1-4; D is undetermined. Per the germline V gene, CDR1 is MNHEY and CDR2 is SVGAGI. CDR3 length: 14 amino acids. V was trimmed by 5 bases and J by 3 bases, leaving 10 bases between them. The CDR3, as DNA: TGTGCCAGCAGTCTTCCCCCCGCTAATGAAAAACTGTTTTTT. Protein: CASSLPPANEKLFF.

This sequence joins TRBV9 and TRBJ1-2; 8 bases match TRBD1. The trim removed 4 bases at V and 2 bases at J, leaving 7 bases unmatched. Germline V gene data show CDR1 as SGDLS and CDR2 as YYNGEE. CDR3 length: 15 residues. CDR3 sequence: CASSFRDRLNYGYTF. CDR3 in DNA: TGTGCCAGCAGCTTCCGGGACAGGCTAAACTATGGCTACACCTTC.

The V and J genes are TRBV5-1 and TRBJ2-1; 10 nucleotides agree with TRBD2. CDR3 length equals 15 residues. The ends lost 4 bases at V and 3 bases at J; junction bases unmatched: 4. In germline, CDR1 is SGHRS, CDR2 YFSETQ. CDR3 DNA sequence: TGCGCCAGCAGCACCGCTAGCGGGGGCTACAATGAGCAGTTCTTC. Translation gives CASSTASGGYNEQFF.

V usage is TRBV4-1 and J usage is TRBJ1-1; 10 bases are a match to TRBD1. Looked up from germline, CDR1 is MGHRA and CDR2 is YSYEKL. With 4 bases clipped from V and 6 bases from J, the junction kept 2 bases outside the gene matches. The length of the CDR3 is 13 residues. The CDR3 region has the DNA TGCGCCAGCAGCCCAGGGACAGGGGCTGAAGCTTTCTTT. This encodes CASSPGTGAEAFF.

This clone has a handful of counts. This chain connects TRBV19 to TRBJ1-1; tentatively, D is TRBD1 (5 bases). Germline V gene lookup returns CDR1 LNHDA and CDR2 SQIVND (reference sequence). Trimming took off 0 bases at V and 4 bases at J, with 12 bases between the two ends. The CDR3 extends over 15 amino acids. The DNA of the CDR3 is TGTGCCAGTAGTATAGATAGGGGATCCGCCACTGAAGCTTTCTTT. This sequence encodes CASSIDRGSATEAFF.

The chain combines TRBV7-3 with TRBJ2-3, with 10 positions matching TRBD2. Per the germline V gene, CDR1 is SGHTA and CDR2 is FQGTGA. The length of the CDR3 is 16 residues. V lost 5 bases, J lost 7 bases, and 12 bases stayed unmatched. This CDR3 is CASSLRGAGGPNTQYF. CDR3 DNA: TGTGCCAGCAGCCTCCGAGGAGCGGGGGGGCCAAATACGCAGTATTTT. Variable domain in full (rest from reference TRBV7-3 and TRBJ2-3): GAGVSQTPSNKVTEKGKYVELRCDPISGHTALYWYRQSLGQGPEFLIYFQGTGAADDSGLPNDRFFAVRPEGSVSTLKIQRTERGDSAVYLCASSLRGAGGPNTQYFGPGTRLTVL.

This clone occurred once. The chain uses TRBV5-1 and TRBJ1-1, with 7 bases that match TRBD1. V shed 0 bases and J 3 bases; nucleotides not matched to a gene: 8. CDR1 and CDR2 from the germline V gene are SGHRS and YFSETQ. The CDR3 totals 16 residues. CDR3 amino acids: CASSLGRGLWDTEAFF. As DNA, the CDR3 is TGCGCCAGCAGCTTGGGAAGGGGGCTCTGGGACACTGAAGCTTTCTTT.